This T cell receptor beta chain comes out of a study of metastatic and nonmetastatic thyroid tumors. On the study more broadly: Across blood and tumor or nodule tissue, repertoires from malignant and benign thyroid patients were compared with one another. Findings and caveats of the study: The reported finding was significantly higher TCR beta diversity in malignant thyroid tumors relative to benign nodules, in blood and tumor.

Concerning this clone itself: Antigen specificity is unknown.

CDR1 is LNHNV and CDR2 is YYDKDF in the germline V gene (reference sequence). V was cut by 0 bases and J by 7 bases, with 12 bases left in between. This CDR3 region has 14 residues. No patient had received any treatment before thyroid surgery. In the original analysis: Clinicopathological groups differed in CDR3, with these differences serving to build a distant-metastasis classifier for papillary thyroid cancer. With MiXCR, TCRdb reprocessed the PCR reads. TCRdb, not the original authors, processed these V and J calls. The sample lists around 34,000 clones, about 18% seen once, with over 6.5% in the top ten.

The origin of this receptor is a female donor with papillary thyroid cancer or a benign thyroid nodule (not recorded which). Some clones in this sample may be carry-over from other donors' samples. This chain connects TRBV15 to TRBJ1-2; possible D gene TRBD1, 5 bases. The sequenced material came from blood. The CDR3 is CATSRDLPGAGYTF. CDR3 sequence (DNA): TGTGCCACCAGCAGAGATCTCCCCGGGGCTGGCTACACCTTC.